The present entry profiles one T cell receptor (beta chain) with its context. Its binding antigen is unknown. One base away there is no much larger clone; base qualities are not given. Collaborating institutions collected whole blood in K2EDTA tubes following their own protocols. Collaborator samples were shipped for TCRbeta analysis as frozen whole blood, isolated PBMCs, or DNA extracted from either sample type. These data are taken from a study of blood T cell repertoires in COVID-19 (TCRdb year 2020). General notes on the study: Samples from collaborators originated in the United States, Italy and Spain and spanned both the acute and convalescent phases of COVID-19. The prospective study material was composed of cDNA or gDNA derived from T cells, B-cell-depleted T cells, or PBMCs. Sample metadata almost always included a de-identified subject ID, COVID-19 status, age in years and sex. A freely available public database, intended as a resource for researchers studying the immune response to SARS-CoV-2, is where the repertoires were released. Subjects who had been exposed to COVID-19, were actively infected with it, or had recovered from it provided the deeply sampled blood TCRbeta repertoires that made up the dataset. Samples came from the ongoing ImmuneRACE study (first 160 participants) plus 1,254 subjects from 6 global collaborators. Where available, HLA class I and class II types were taken from metadata supplied by the sample provider and were not determined by assay-based typing. General study outcomes and caveats: The amount of clinical and demographic metadata varied by source and participant and was provided uncurated.

The immunoSEQ Assay, a bias-controlled multiplex PCR, was used to amplify TCRbeta CDR3 regions from genomic DNA. The source study handled its data this way. Within the assay, amplification of reference gene primers was used to estimate how many nucleated cells each sample contained. Sequence reads were collapsed and filtered to measure the absolute abundance of every unique TCRbeta CDR3 rearrangement. For each sample, productive Simpson clonality was calculated as the square root of Simpson's diversity index across productive rearrangements. What TCRdb holds here is the immuneACCESS table cut down to in-frame rearrangements. Part of the clones is not present; checked against another copy, under half of the missing clones reflect an unresolved V gene, and the others are unexplained. The V and J calls and clone size are taken from that table; D and trimming were inferred from the DNA. This sample gives over 60,000 clones in total; just under 90% of them show up just once. Together, the top ten hold approximately 6.7% of the sample.

The V end gives up 6 bases and the J end 3 bases, leaving 7 bases in the junction not matched to a gene. The CDR3 starts with the cysteine, ends with the phenylalanine, and has 15 residues. Only CDR3 DNA remains: 45 bases, in frame from the first base. CDR1 and CDR2, per the germline V gene, are MGHDK and SYGVNS. The receptor was derived from a woman of 80 years or more with active COVID-19. Sample: peripheral blood. The chain employs TRBV25-1 and TRBJ2-3, with 9 central nucleotides matching TRBD1. The nucleotides read TGTGCCAGCAGGGGGGACAGGGCCTTGACAGATACGCAGTATTTT. Translated, it reads CASRGDRALTDTQYF.